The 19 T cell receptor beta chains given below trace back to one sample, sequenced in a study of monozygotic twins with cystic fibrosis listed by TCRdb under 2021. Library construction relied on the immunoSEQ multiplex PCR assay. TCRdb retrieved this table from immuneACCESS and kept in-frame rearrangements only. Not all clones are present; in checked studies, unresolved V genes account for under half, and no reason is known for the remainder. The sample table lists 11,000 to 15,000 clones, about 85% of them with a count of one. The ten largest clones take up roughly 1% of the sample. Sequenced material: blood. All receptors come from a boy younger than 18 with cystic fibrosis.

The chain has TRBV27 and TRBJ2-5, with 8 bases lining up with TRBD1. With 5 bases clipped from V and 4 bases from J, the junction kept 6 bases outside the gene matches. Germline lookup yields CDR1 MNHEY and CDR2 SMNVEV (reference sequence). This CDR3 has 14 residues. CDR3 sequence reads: CASSPGQGGETQYF. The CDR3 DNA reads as TGTGCCAGCAGTCCAGGACAGGGCGGAGAGACCCAGTACTTC.

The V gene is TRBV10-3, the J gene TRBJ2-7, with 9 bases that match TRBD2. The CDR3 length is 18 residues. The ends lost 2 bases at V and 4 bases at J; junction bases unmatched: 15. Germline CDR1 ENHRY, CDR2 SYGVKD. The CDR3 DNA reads TGTGCCATCAGTGAGCCCCGGGCCGGGACTAGCAGTCCTTACGAGCAGTACTTC. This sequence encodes CAISEPRAGTSSPYEQYF.

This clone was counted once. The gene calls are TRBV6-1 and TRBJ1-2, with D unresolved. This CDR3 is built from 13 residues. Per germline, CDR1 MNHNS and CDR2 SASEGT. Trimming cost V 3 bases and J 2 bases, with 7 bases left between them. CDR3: CASSDGENYGYTF. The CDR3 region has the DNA TGTGCCAGCAGTGATGGGGAGAACTATGGCTACACCTTC.

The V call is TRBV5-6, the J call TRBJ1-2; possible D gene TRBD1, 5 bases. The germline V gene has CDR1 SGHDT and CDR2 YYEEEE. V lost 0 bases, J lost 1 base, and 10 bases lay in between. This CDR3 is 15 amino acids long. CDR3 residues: CASSLETTDNYGYTF. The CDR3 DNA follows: TGTGCCAGCAGCTTGGAAACGACAGATAACTATGGCTACACCTTC. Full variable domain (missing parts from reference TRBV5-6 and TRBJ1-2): DAGVTQSPTHLIKTRGQQVTLRCSPKSGHDTVSWYQQALGQGPQFIFQYYEEEERQRGNFPDRFSGHQFPNYSSELNVNALLLGDSALYLCASSLETTDNYGYTFGSGTRLTVV.

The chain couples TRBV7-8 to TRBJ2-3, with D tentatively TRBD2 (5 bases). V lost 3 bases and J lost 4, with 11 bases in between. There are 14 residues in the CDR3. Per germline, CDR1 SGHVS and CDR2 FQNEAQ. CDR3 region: CASSFWARADTQYF. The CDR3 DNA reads TGTGCCAGCAGCTTCTGGGCGCGGGCAGATACGCAGTATTTT. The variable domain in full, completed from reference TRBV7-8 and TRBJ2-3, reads GAGVSQSPRYKVAKRGQDVALRCDPISGHVSLFWYQQALGQGPEFLTYFQNEAQLDKSGLPSDRFFAERPEGSVSTLKIQRTQQEDSAVYLCASSFWARADTQYFGPGTRLTVL.

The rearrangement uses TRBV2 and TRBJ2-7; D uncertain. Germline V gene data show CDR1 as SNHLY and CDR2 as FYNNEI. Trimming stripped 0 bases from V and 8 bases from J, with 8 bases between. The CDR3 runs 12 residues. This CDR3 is CASSEAVDQQYF. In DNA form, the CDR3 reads TGTGCCAGCAGTGAAGCCGTGGACCAGCAGTACTTC.

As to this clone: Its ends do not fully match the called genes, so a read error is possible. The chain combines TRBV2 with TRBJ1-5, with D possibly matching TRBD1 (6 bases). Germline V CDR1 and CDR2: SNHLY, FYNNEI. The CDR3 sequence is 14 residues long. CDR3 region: CASREGGAVLTQHF. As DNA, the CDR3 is TGTGCCAGCAGAGAAGGGGGGGCGGTTTTGACCCAGCATTTT.

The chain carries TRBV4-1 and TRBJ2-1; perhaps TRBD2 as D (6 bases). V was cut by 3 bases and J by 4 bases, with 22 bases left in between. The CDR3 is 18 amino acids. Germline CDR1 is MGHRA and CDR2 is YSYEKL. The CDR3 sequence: CASSQFAWGVRDYNEQFF. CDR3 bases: TGCGCCAGCAGCCAGTTTGCCTGGGGGGTTAGGGATTACAATGAGCAGTTCTTC.

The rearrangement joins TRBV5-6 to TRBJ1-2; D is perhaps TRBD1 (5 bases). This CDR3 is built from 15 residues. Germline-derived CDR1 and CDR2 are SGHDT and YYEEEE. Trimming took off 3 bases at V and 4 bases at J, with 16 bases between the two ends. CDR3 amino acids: CASSSRWDPGYGYTF. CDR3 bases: TGTGCCAGCAGCTCCAGGTGGGACCCAGGCTATGGCTACACCTTC.

CDR3 loop: CASSSAGGQADTQYF. CDR3 nucleotides: TGTGCCAGCAGTTCCGCCGGGGGACAGGCAGATACGCAGTATTTT. The chain uses TRBV27 and TRBJ2-3; 8 bases match TRBD1. Germline V gene sequence: CDR1 MNHEY, CDR2 SMNVEV (reference sequence). Trimming took 4 bases from V and 4 from J; bases not matched to a gene: 7. The CDR3 spans 15 residues.

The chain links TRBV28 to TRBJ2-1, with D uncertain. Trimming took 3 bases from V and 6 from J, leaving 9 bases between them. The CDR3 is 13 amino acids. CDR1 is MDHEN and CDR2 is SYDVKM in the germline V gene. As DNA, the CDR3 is TGTGCCAGCAGTTTTTTAGCTTCCAATGAGCAGTTCTTC. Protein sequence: CASSFLASNEQFF.

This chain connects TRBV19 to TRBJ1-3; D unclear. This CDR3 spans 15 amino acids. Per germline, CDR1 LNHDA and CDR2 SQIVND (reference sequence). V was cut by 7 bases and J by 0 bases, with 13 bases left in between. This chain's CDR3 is CASKIPGNSGNTIYF. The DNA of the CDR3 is TGTGCCAGTAAAATTCCGGGAAACTCTGGAAACACCATATATTTT.

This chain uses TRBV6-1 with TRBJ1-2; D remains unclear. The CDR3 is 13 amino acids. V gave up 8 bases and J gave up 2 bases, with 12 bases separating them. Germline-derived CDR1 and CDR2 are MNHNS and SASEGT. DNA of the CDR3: TGTGCCAGCGCACCCCGGGGAAACTATGGCTACACCTTC. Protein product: CASAPRGNYGYTF.

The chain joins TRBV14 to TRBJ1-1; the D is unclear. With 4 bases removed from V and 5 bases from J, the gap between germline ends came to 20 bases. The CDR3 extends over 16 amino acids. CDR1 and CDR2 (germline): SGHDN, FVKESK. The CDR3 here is CASSRPRVSLRTEAFF. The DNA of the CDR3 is TGTGCCAGCAGCCGGCCGAGGGTTAGCTTGCGGACTGAAGCTTTCTTT.

CDR3: CASSKNTNIQYF. The CDR3 DNA reads as TGTGCCAGCAGCAAAAATACAAACATTCAGTACTTC. V is TRBV6-6 and J is TRBJ2-4, with D unclear. The V end lost 6 bases, the J end lost 6 bases, and 9 bases lay between the germline ends. This CDR3 is built from 12 residues. Germline V gene sequence: CDR1 MNHNY, CDR2 SVGAGI (reference sequence).

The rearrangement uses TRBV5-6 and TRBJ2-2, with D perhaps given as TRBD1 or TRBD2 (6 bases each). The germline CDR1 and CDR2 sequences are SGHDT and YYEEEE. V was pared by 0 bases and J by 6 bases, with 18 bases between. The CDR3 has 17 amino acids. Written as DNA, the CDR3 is TGTGCCAGCAGCTTGGAGGTTTGGGGGCGGGACCCCGGGGAGCTGTTTTTT. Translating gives CASSLEVWGRDPGELFF.

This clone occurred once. CDR3 amino acids: CASRTGGSGSYEQYF. In nucleotides, the CDR3 is TGCGCCAGCAGGACAGGGGGCAGTGGGTCCTACGAGCAGTACTTC. The V gene is TRBV10-2, the J gene TRBJ2-7; TRBD1 matches 10 bases. The junction had 6 bases not matched to a gene; V was cut back by 6 bases and J by 1 base. CDR3 length: 15 residues. Germline CDR1 WSHSY, CDR2 SAAADI.

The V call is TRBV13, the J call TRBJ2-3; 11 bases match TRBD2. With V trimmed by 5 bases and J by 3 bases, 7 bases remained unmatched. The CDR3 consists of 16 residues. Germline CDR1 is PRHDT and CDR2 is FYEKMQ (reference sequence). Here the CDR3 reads CASSPHGTSGTDTQYF. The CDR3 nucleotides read TGTGCCAGCAGCCCCCACGGGACTAGCGGAACAGATACGCAGTATTTT.

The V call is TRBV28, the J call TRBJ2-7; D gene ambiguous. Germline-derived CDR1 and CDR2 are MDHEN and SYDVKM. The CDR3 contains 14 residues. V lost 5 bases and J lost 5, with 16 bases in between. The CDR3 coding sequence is TGTGCCAGCAGTCCGATCACCGAAACCCACGAGCAGTACTTC. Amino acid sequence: CASSPITETHEQYF. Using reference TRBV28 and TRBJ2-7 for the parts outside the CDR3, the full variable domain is DVKVTQSSRYLVKRTGEKVFLECVQDMDHENMFWYRQDPGLGLRLIYFSYDVKMKEKGDIPEGYSVSREKKERFSLILESASTNQTSMYLCASSPITETHEQYFGPGTRLTVT.